The 3 T cell receptor beta chains below were found in one sample sequenced in a study of T cells in severe cutaneous drug reactions. The patients sequenced had a carbamazepine-induced Stevens-Johnson syndrome or toxic epidermal necrolysis reaction. Libraries were made by iRepertoire multiplex PCR with TCR subtype-specific primers for bulk and single-cell sequencing. TCRdb reprocessed the multiplex PCR reads, with one entry per CDR3 protein and no DNA. Its clone listing holds 9,500 to 13,000 distinct CDR3 sequences. Sequencing used cells from a skin blister. The origin of the receptors is a human donor with Stevens-Johnson syndrome, a severe cutaneous drug reaction.

The gene calls are TRBV29-1 and TRBJ2-5; with no DNA, the TCRdb D assignment of TRBD1 cannot be verified. The CDR3 totals 14 residues. Looked up from germline, CDR1 is SQVTM and CDR2 is ANQGSEA. The CDR3 reads CSPPWWAEQETQYF.

The rearrangement uses TRBV4-1 and TRBJ2-1; the TCRdb call, TRBD1, lacks DNA for checking. The CDR3 consists of 16 residues. The germline gives CDR1 MGHRA, CDR2 YSYEKL. The CDR3: CASSGAGTGGYNEQFF.

V usage is TRBV20-1 and J usage is TRBJ2-1; TCRdb designates TRBD1, a call that cannot be tested without DNA. CDR3 size: 15 residues. Germline V gene lookup returns CDR1 DFQATT and CDR2 SNEGSKA (reference sequence). The CDR3 sequence is CSALSGTGTYNEQFF.